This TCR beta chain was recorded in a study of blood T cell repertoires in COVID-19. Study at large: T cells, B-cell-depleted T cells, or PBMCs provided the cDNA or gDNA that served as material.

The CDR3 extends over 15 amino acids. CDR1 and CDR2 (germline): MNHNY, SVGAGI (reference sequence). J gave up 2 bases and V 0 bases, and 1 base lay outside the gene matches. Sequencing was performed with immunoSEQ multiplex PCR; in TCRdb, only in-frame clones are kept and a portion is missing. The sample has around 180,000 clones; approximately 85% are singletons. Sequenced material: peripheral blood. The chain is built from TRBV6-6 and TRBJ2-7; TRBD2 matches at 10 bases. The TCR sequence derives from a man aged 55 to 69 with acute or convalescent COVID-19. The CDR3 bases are TGTGCCAGCAGTTACTCTAGCGGGGGGACCTACGAGCAGTACTTC. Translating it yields CASSYSSGGTYEQYF.